These 9 T cell receptor beta chains originate from one sample sequenced in a study of control samples from healthy donors and cancer patients. Sequencing used immunoSEQ multiplex PCR; TCRdb keeps in-frame clones, though not all of them. The table has approximately 150,000 clones, about 90% seen once; the top ten hold 6% to 9%. The sample taken for sequencing was blood. The source is a man aged 18 to 35 in good health.

The chain links TRBV6-5 to TRBJ2-7; 10 positions match TRBD1. The CDR3 is 13 amino acids. J lost 6 bases, V lost 8 bases, and 7 bases had no gene match. Germline V gene data show CDR1 as MNHEY and CDR2 as SVGAGI. The CDR3 nucleotides are TGTGCCAGCTCCGACAGGGGGCTCGGCGAGCAGTACTTC. Protein product: CASSDRGLGEQYF.

This clone was seen a single time. This sequence joins TRBV30 and TRBJ2-3, with D possibly TRBD2 on 5 matching bases. The CDR3 covers 14 residues. Germline values: CDR1 GTSNPN, CDR2 SVGIG (reference sequence). Deletions cut 4 bases from V and 1 base from J, with 12 bases between. CDR3 residues: CAWKGLDGTDTQYF. The CDR3 region has the DNA TGTGCCTGGAAAGGACTGGATGGCACAGATACGCAGTATTTT.

This chain uses TRBV7-9 with TRBJ2-6; no clear D gene. This CDR3 contains 12 residues. Trimming took off 4 bases at V and 2 bases at J, with 0 bases between the two ends. The germline CDR1 and CDR2 sequences are SEHNR and FQNEAQ (reference sequence). This CDR3 reads CASSSGANVLTF. CDR3 nucleotides: TGTGCCAGCAGCTCTGGGGCCAACGTCCTGACTTTC.

The V and J genes are TRBV7-6 and TRBJ2-2, with a weak D call TRBD2 (5 bases). The germline V gene encodes CDR1 SGHVS and CDR2 FNYEAQ. The CDR3 is 17 residues long. Trimming took 5 bases from V and 0 from J, leaving 16 bases between them. The CDR3 DNA is TGTGCCAGCAGCCCCCTCGCGGAGCGGCCGAACACCGGGGAGCTGTTTTTT. The encoded protein is CASSPLAERPNTGELFF.

The rearrangement uses TRBV30 and TRBJ2-3, with 8 bases aligning to TRBD2. The V segment lost 2 bases and the J segment 5 bases; nucleotides outside the gene matches: 6. The CDR3 has 14 residues. Germline CDR1 GTSNPN, CDR2 SVGIG (reference sequence). The CDR3 sequence: CAWSKIGGEDTQYF. The CDR3 DNA is TGTGCCTGGAGTAAAATCGGGGGGGAAGATACGCAGTATTTT.

The chain couples TRBV7-3 to TRBJ2-1, with TRBD1 matching 10 bases. This CDR3 is 14 amino acids long. V lost 8 bases and J lost 6; bases outside the gene matches: 7. CDR1 and CDR2 from the germline V gene are SGHTA and FQGTGA. The CDR3 DNA follows: TGTGCCAGCCTCCTCGGGACAGGGGTCAATGAGCAGTTCTTC. Residues: CASLLGTGVNEQFF. Filled out from reference TRBV7-3 and TRBJ2-1, the complete variable domain reads GAGVSQTPSNKVTEKGKYVELRCDPISGHTALYWYRQSLGQGPEFLIYFQGTGAADDSGLPNDRFFAVRPEGSVSTLKIQRTERGDSAVYLCASLLGTGVNEQFFGPGTRLTVL.

V usage is TRBV10-3 and J usage is TRBJ2-4, with 13 bases fitting TRBD2. The trim removed 6 bases at V and 8 bases at J, leaving 1 base unmatched. The CDR3 sequence is 13 residues long. Germline values: CDR1 ENHRY, CDR2 SYGVKD. The CDR3 nucleotides are TGTGCCATCAGCGGACTAGCGGGGGACATTCAGTACTTC. This gives the protein CAISGLAGDIQYF.

The CDR3 region is CATSDRNYNGYTF. Written as DNA, the CDR3 is TGTGCCACCAGTGATCGAAATTACAATGGCTACACCTTC. The rearrangement links TRBV24-1 to TRBJ1-2; no reliable D call. The ends were cut back, 3 bases at V and 6 bases at J, with 10 bases in the middle. Germline V gene lookup returns CDR1 KGHDR and CDR2 SFDVKD. CDR3 length: 13 residues.

The chain uses TRBV28 and TRBJ2-7, with TRBD1 matching over 11 bases. Trimming removed 5 bases from V and 2 bases from J; junction bases left unmatched: 5. This CDR3 is 15 amino acids long. Germline-derived CDR1 and CDR2 are MDHEN and SYDVKM. The CDR3 DNA follows: TGTGCCAGCAGTACTGGACAGGGGGCTCCCTACGAGCAGTACTTC. Amino acid sequence: CASSTGQGAPYEQYF. The variable domain in full, with the rest retrieved from reference TRBV28 and TRBJ2-7, is DVKVTQSSRYLVKRTGEKVFLECVQDMDHENMFWYRQDPGLGLRLIYFSYDVKMKEKGDIPEGYSVSREKKERFSLILESASTNQTSMYLCASSTGQGAPYEQYFGPGTRLTVT.